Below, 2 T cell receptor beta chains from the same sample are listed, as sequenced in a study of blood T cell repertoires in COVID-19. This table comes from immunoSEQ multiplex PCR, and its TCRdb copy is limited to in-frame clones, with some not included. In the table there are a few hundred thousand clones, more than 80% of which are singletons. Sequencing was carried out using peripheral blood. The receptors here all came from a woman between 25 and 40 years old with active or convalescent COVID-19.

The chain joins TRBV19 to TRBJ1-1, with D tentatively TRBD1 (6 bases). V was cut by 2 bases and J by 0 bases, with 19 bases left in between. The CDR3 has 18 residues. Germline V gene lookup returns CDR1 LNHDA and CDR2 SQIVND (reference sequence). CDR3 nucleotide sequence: TGTGCCAGTAGTATACCGGGACAAATTTTCCCAATGAACACTGAAGCTTTCTTT. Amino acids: CASSIPGQIFPMNTEAFF.

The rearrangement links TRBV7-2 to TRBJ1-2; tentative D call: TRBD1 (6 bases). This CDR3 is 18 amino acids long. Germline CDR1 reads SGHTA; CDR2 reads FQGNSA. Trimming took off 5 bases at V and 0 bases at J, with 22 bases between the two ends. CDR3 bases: TGTGCCAGCAGCCAGTGGGACAAGGGGCCTCTTGCTAACTATGGCTACACCTTC. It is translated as CASSQWDKGPLANYGYTF.